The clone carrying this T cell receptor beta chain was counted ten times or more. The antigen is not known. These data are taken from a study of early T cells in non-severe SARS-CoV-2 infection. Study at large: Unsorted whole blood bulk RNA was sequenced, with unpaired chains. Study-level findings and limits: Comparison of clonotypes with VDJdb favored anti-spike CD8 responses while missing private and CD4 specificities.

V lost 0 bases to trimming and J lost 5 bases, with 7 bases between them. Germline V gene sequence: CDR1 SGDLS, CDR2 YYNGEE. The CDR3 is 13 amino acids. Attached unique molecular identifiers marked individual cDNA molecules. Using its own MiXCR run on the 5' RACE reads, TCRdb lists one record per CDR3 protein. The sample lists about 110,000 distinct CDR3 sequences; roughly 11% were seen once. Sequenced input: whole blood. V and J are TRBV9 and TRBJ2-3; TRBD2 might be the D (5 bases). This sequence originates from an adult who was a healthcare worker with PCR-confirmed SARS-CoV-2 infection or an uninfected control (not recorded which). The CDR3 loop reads CASSVGERDTQYF. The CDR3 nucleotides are TGTGCCAGCAGCGTAGGGGAGAGAGATACGCAGTATTTT.